This T cell receptor beta chain was identified during a study of T cell repertoires in ileal Crohn's disease. Study at large: About half of patients got postoperative therapy: approximately 12 thiopurines, under 20 anti-TNF.

Described time point: neoterminal ileum biopsy at postoperative endoscopy, about 6 months after surgery. V was trimmed by 4 bases and J by 14 bases, leaving 16 bases between them. CDR3 size: 13 residues. Germline-derived CDR1 and CDR2 are SGHRS and YFSETQ. Assay: immunoSEQ multiplex PCR; the TCRdb copy retains only in-frame clones and omits some. The data show roughly 9,200 clones, 65% to 80% seen once. V is TRBV5-1 and J is TRBJ1-6, with no clear D. This receptor was identified in an adult with Crohn's disease. The sequencing sample was made of ileal tissue. In DNA, the CDR3 is TGCGCCAGCAGCGTAGACGGGGAGTCGGCCCTCCACTTT. Protein: CASSVDGESALHF.